One sample yielded the 15 T cell receptor beta chains listed below, sequenced in a study of blood T cell repertoires in COVID-19. The table came from immunoSEQ multiplex PCR; TCRdb's copy has only in-frame clones and leaves some out. The sample comprises over 150,000 clones, under 95% of which are singletons, and roughly 2% rests with the top ten. Sequenced input: peripheral blood. The receptors stem from a young man with acute or convalescent COVID-19.

V usage is TRBV19 and J usage is TRBJ2-7; 8 nucleotides match TRBD2. V lost 4 bases, J lost 0 bases, and 2 bases stayed unmatched. This CDR3 is built from 14 residues. Per the germline V gene, CDR1 is LNHDA and CDR2 is SQIVND (reference sequence). DNA for the CDR3: TGTGCCAGTAGTACGGGAGGGGACTCCTACGAGCAGTACTTC. It yields the protein CASSTGGDSYEQYF.

The chain links TRBV11-3 to TRBJ2-3; 10 positions match TRBD2. In germline, CDR1 is SGHNT, CDR2 YENEEA. The CDR3 loop spans 15 amino acids. Germline trimming cut 4 bases from V and 4 bases from J; bases unmatched to any gene: 5. The CDR3 coding sequence is TGTGCCAGCAGCTCCACTAGCGGGGAGTCAGATACGCAGTATTTT. Its translation: CASSSTSGESDTQYF.

The chain carries TRBV19 and TRBJ1-2; 7 bases align to TRBD1. Germline trimming cut 5 bases from V and 2 bases from J; bases unmatched to any gene: 5. The CDR3 is made up of 14 amino acids. CDR1 LNHDA and CDR2 SQIVND come from the germline V gene (reference sequence). As DNA, the CDR3 is TGTGCCAGTAGTTTTGGGGGACAGAACTATGGCTACACCTTC. Protein product: CASSFGGQNYGYTF.

The J gene is TRBJ1-5, the V gene TRBV10-1; D possibly corresponds to TRBD1 (6 bases). The V end was cut by 5 bases, the J end by 2 bases, with 13 bases between. The germline V gene encodes CDR1 WNHNN and CDR2 SYGVQD (reference sequence). The CDR3 sequence is 15 residues long. The CDR3 sequence: CASSRQERGNQPQHF. The CDR3 DNA follows: TGCGCCAGCAGTCGACAGGAACGGGGCAATCAGCCCCAGCATTTT.

This clone came up a few times. The chain joins TRBV7-9 to TRBJ1-4; D is possibly TRBD1 (5 bases). Germline values: CDR1 SEHNR, CDR2 FQNEAQ (reference sequence). CDR3 size: 13 residues. V was cut by 5 bases and J by 8 bases, with 12 bases left in between. The DNA for the CDR3 is TGTGCCAGCAGCGACGGGGGAGGGGAAAAACTGTTTTTT. It is translated as CASSDGGGEKLFF.

The chain is built from TRBV6-5 and TRBJ2-6; 9 nucleotides align to TRBD2. The CDR3 spans 16 residues. The V segment lost 4 bases and the J segment 0 bases; nucleotides outside the gene matches: 1. Germline V lookup: CDR1 MNHEY, CDR2 SVGAGI. The CDR3 DNA is TGTGCCAGCAGTTTGGGACTAGCCTCTGGGGCCAACGTCCTGACTTTC. Protein product: CASSLGLASGANVLTF.

CDR3 bases: TGTGCCAGCAGTTCTACAGGGTATGGGGAGCAGTTCTTC. It specifies CASSSTGYGEQFF. The J gene is TRBJ2-1, the V gene TRBV6-4; the D gene is possibly TRBD1 (6 bases). Trimming cost V 5 bases and J 10 bases, with 15 bases left between them. This CDR3 is built from 13 residues. Germline V gene data show CDR1 as MRHNA and CDR2 as SNTAGT.

This rearrangement joins TRBV27 to TRBJ1-1, with TRBD1 as a possible D gene (6 bases). The V end lost 5 bases, the J end lost 2 bases, and 15 bases lay between the germline ends. Per germline, CDR1 MNHEY and CDR2 SMNVEV (reference sequence). This CDR3 has 15 amino acids. Here the CDR3 DNA reads TGTGCCAGCAGTACCACCCCGACAGGTAACACTGAAGCTTTCTTT. Amino acid sequence: CASSTTPTGNTEAFF.

In this sample, this clone turned up once. The junction departs from germline at one end; a sequencing error may be responsible. The chain recombines TRBV6-1 with TRBJ2-1; 7 bases are a match to TRBD1. The germline CDR1 and CDR2 sequences are MNHNS and SASEGT. The CDR3 is 14 residues long. The CDR3 spells CASREDRDYNEQFF. CDR3 nucleotides: TGTGCCAGCAGAGAAGACAGGGACTACAATGAGCAGTTCTTC.

The V call is TRBV7-8, the J call TRBJ1-1; no reliable D call. Germline V gene data show CDR1 as SGHVS and CDR2 as FQNEAQ. The CDR3 loop spans 15 amino acids. V was shortened by 1 base and J by 0 bases, with 9 bases between the two germline ends. The CDR3 region has the DNA TGTGCCAGCAGCTTAGTCCCGGGGATGAACACTGAAGCTTTCTTT. Protein product: CASSLVPGMNTEAFF.

The chain joins TRBV9 to TRBJ2-3; 7 bases align to TRBD1. J gave up 4 bases and V 4 bases, and 6 bases lay outside the gene matches. The CDR3 sequence is 14 residues long. Germline loops: CDR1 SGDLS, CDR2 YYNGEE. CDR3 in amino acids: CASSTRQGSDTQYF. CDR3 bases: TGTGCCAGCAGCACGCGACAGGGTTCAGATACGCAGTATTTT.

This chain joins TRBV4-1 and TRBJ1-3, with D unresolved. The CDR3 has 14 amino acids. V was shortened by 2 bases and J by 7 bases, with 12 bases between the two germline ends. The germline CDR1 and CDR2 sequences are MGHRA and YSYEKL. The CDR3 DNA is TGCGCCAGCAGCCAACTCCCGAGCAGGAACACCATATATTTT. Its translation: CASSQLPSRNTIYF.

The rearrangement uses TRBV19 and TRBJ2-4; D gene ambiguous. The CDR3 runs to 17 residues. The V gene lost 4 bases and the J gene lost 3 bases, with 19 bases spanning the gap. Germline V CDR1 and CDR2: LNHDA, SQIVND (reference sequence). The CDR3 nucleotides read TGTGCCAGTAGTACGATCGGGTCGGCGTCAATCAAAAACATTCAGTACTTC. Amino acids: CASSTIGSASIKNIQYF.

The gene calls are TRBV7-8 and TRBJ2-5; D might be TRBD2 (6 bases). This CDR3 has 12 amino acids. Trimming took 5 bases from V and 8 from J, leaving 12 bases between them. CDR1 and CDR2 from the germline V gene are SGHVS and FQNEAQ. The CDR3 region is CASSPGLLTQYF. The CDR3, as DNA: TGTGCCAGCAGCCCGGGACTTCTAACCCAGTACTTC.

The rearrangement links TRBV19 to TRBJ1-1; TRBD1 aligns across 7 bases. The CDR3 spans 15 residues. Trimming removed 6 bases from V and 2 bases from J; junction bases left unmatched: 9. Germline CDR1 reads LNHDA; CDR2 reads SQIVND (reference sequence). This chain's CDR3 is CASSPQRGRNTEAFF. CDR3 bases: TGTGCCAGTAGCCCCCAGAGGGGGCGCAACACTGAAGCTTTCTTT.